The T cell receptor beta chain under discussion was sequenced for a study of cytomegalovirus exposure and HLA in healthy donors. Overall study results and limits: Most subjects' HLA-A and HLA-B alleles were reportedly predicted from TCR beta sequences.

In the case of this clone: Antigen specificity is unknown.

A multiplex PCR was run with 60 Vbeta primers and 13 Jbeta primers. Method: immunoSEQ multiplex PCR; TCRdb's copy keeps in-frame clones and lacks some. Of about 170,000 clones listed, approximately 85% are singletons. Germline values: CDR1 MDHEN, CDR2 SYDVKM. The CDR3 runs 17 residues. V dropped 2 bases and J dropped 6 bases, with 20 bases sitting between them. The receptor was derived from a girl aged 2-10 years in good health and CMV-seropositive. V usage is TRBV28 and J usage is TRBJ2-4, with a tentative D call TRBD1 (5 bases). The source material was PBMCs. The CDR3 sequence is CASSLGARASRRNIQYF. DNA of the CDR3: TGTGCCAGCAGTTTAGGGGCACGGGCGTCACGACGAAACATTCAGTACTTC.